This T cell receptor beta chain is drawn from a study of Ad26.COV2.S vaccination and SARS-CoV-2 variants. Notes on the study in general: Measurements of TCR breadth and depth may have given underestimates of the total T cell responses. For non-spike TCRs, breadth in vaccine recipients resembled that in placebo recipients.

Produced via immunoSEQ multiplex PCR; TCRdb's table is partial and in-frame only. The sample comprises about 350,000 clones, approximately 90% of which are singletons, and 3% to 5% rests with the top ten. V shed 5 bases and J shed 0 bases, with 2 bases lying between them. This CDR3 comprises 11 residues. In germline, CDR1 is SGHAT, CDR2 FQNNGV. Concerning this clone itself: Its specificity is unknown.

Specimen: peripheral blood, collected after recovery from COVID-19. The source of this sequence is a human donor who had recovered from COVID-19. V and J are TRBV11-2 and TRBJ2-7; D is unresolved. CDR3: CASSRSYEQYF. CDR3 in DNA: TGTGCCAGCAGCCGCTCCTACGAGCAGTACTTC.